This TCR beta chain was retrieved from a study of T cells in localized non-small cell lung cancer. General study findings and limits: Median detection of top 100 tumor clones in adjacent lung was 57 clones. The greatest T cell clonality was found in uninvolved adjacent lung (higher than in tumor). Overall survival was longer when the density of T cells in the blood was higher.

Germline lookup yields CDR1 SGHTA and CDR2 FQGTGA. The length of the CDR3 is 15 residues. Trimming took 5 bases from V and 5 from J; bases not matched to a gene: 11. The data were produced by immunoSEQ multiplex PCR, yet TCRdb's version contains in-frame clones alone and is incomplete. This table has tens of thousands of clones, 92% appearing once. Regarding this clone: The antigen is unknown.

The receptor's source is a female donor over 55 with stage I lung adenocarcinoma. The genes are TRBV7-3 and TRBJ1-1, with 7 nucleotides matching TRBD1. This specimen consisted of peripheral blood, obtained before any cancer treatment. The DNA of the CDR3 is TGTGCCAGCAGCCTCCAGGGGGGCGCGGGGACTGAAGCTTTCTTT. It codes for CASSLQGGAGTEAFF.